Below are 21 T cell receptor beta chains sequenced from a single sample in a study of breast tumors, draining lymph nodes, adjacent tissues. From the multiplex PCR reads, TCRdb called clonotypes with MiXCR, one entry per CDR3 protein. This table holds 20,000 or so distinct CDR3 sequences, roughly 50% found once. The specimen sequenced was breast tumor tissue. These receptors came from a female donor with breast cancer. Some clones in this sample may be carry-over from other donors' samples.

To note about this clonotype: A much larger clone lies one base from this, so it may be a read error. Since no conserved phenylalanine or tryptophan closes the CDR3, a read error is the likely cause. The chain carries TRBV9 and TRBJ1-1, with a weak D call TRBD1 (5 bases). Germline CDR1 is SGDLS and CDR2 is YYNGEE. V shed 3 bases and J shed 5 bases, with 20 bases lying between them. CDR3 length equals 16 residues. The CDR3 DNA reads TGTGCCAGCAGCGCTGGGGACCCCTATTTAGAGACTGAAGCTTTCCTT. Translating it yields CASSAGDPYLETEAFL.

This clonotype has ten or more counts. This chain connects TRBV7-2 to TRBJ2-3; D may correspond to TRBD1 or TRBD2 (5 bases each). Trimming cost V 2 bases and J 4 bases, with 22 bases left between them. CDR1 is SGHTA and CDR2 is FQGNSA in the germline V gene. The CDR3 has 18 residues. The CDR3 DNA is TGTGCCAGCAGCTTATTGCGGGCTATGGGGGTAATCGCAGATACGCAGTATTTT. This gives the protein CASSLLRAMGVIADTQYF.

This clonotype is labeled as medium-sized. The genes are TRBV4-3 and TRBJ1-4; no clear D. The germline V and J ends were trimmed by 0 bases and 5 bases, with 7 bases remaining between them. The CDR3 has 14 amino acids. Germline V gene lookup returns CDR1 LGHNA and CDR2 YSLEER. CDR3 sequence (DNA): TGCGCCAGCAGCCAAGAGACAAGCAATGAAAAACTGTTTTTT. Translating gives CASSQETSNEKLFF.

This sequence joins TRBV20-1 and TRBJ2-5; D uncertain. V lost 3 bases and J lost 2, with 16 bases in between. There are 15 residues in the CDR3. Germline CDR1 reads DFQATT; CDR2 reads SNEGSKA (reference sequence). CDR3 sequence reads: CSASHYGGIQETQYF. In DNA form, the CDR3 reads TGCAGTGCTAGCCATTACGGCGGAATACAAGAGACCCAGTACTTC.

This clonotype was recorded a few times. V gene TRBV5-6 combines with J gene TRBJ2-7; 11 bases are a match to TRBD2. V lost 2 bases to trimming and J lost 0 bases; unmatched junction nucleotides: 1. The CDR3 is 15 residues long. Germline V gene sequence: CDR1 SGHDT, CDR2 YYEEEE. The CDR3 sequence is CASSFGTSGSYEQYF. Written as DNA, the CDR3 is TGTGCCAGCAGCTTCGGGACTAGCGGCTCCTACGAGCAGTACTTC.

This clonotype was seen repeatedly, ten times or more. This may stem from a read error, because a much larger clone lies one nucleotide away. The CDR3 sequence is CASSLLTGASFF. DNA for the CDR3: TGTGCCAGCAGCCTCCTAACAGGGGCCTCGTTCTTC. This chain uses TRBV6-2 or TRBV6-3 with TRBJ2-1, with 7 bases aligning to TRBD1. CDR3 length equals 12 residues. Germline-derived CDR1 and CDR2 are MNHEY and SVGEGT. V shed 6 bases and J 15 bases; nucleotides not matched to a gene: 11.

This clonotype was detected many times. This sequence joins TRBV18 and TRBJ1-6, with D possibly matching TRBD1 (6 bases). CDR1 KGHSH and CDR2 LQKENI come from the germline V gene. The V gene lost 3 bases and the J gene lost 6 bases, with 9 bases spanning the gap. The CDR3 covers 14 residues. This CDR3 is CASSPQGLNSPLHF. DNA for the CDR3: TGTGCCAGCTCACCGCAGGGGCTTAATTCACCCCTCCACTTT.

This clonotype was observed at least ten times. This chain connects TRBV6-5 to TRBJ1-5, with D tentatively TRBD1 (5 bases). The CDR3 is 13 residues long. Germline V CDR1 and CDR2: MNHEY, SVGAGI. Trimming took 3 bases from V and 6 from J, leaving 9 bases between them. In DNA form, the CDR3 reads TGTGCCAGCAGTTATGGGGGGAGTCAGCCCCAGCATTTT. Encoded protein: CASSYGGSQPQHF.

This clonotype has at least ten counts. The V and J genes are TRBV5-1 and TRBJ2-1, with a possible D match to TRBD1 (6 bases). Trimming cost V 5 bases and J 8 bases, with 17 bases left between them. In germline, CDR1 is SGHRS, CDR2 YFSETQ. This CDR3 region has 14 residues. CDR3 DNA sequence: TGCGCCAGCAGGGAAGTACAGGGATTGGATGAGCAGTTCTTC. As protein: CASREVQGLDEQFF.

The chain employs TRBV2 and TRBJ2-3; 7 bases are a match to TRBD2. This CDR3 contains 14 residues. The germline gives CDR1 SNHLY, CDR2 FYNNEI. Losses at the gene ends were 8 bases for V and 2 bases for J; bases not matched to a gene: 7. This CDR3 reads CASRRGLNTDTQYF. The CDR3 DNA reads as TGTGCCAGCCGCCGGGGACTAAACACAGATACGCAGTATTTT.

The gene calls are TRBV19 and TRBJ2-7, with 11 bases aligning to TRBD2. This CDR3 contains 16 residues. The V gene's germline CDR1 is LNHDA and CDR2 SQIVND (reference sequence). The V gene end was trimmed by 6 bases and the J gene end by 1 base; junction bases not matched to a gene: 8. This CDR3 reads CASRTIAGGPSYEQYF. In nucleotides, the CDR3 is TGTGCCAGTAGAACGATAGCGGGAGGGCCTTCCTACGAGCAGTACTTC.

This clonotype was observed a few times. The CDR3 is CASGGPKGTEAFF. CDR3 nucleotides: TGTGCCAGCGGAGGGCCTAAGGGGACTGAAGCTTTCTTT. The chain has TRBV12-3 or TRBV12-4 and TRBJ1-1, with TRBD1 as a possible D gene (5 bases). CDR3 size: 13 residues. V lost 8 bases, J lost 5 bases, and 15 bases lay in between.

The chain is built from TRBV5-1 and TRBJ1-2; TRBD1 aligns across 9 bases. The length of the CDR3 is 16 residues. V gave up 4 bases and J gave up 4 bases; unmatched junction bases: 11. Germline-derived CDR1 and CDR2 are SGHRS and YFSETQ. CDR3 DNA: TGCGCCAGCAGCCTCCGGGACAGGGAGTATAGCTATGGCTACACCTTC. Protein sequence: CASSLRDREYSYGYTF.

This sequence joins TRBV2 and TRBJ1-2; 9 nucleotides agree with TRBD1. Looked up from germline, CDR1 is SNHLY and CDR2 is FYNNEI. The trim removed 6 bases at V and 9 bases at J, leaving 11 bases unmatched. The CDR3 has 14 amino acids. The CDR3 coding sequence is TGTGCCAGCAGGGAGGGACAGGGATATGGGAGCTACACCTTC. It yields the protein CASREGQGYGSYTF.

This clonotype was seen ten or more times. The CDR3 protein is CASSYSGQGIWEKLFF. The CDR3 bases are TGTGCCAGCAGTTACTCCGGACAGGGAATTTGGGAAAAACTGTTTTTT. The genes are TRBV6-5 and TRBJ1-4; TRBD1 matches at 8 bases. The CDR3 is 16 residues long. V dropped 0 bases and J dropped 8; count of bases not matched to a gene: 8. Germline loops: CDR1 MNHEY, CDR2 SVGAGI.

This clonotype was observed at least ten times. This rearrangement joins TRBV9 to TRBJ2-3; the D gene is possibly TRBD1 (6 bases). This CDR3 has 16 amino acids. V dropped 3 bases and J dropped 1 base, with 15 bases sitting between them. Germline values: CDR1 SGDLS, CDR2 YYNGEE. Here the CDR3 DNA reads TGTGCCAGCAGCGCCACAGGGAAGGAGGGCACAGATACGCAGTATTTT. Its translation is CASSATGKEGTDTQYF. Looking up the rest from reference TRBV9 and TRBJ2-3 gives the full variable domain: DSGVTQTPKHLITATGQRVTLRCSPRSGDLSVYWYQQSLDQGLQFLIQYYNGEERAKGNILERFSAQQFPDLHSELNLSSLELGDSALYFCASSATGKEGTDTQYFGPGTRLTVL.

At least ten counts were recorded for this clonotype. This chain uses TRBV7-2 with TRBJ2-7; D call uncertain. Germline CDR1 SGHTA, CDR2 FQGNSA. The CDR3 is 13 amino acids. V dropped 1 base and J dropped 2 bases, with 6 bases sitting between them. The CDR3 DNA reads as TGTGCCAGCAGCTTAGAGCTTACCTACGAGCAGTACTTC. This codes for CASSLELTYEQYF.

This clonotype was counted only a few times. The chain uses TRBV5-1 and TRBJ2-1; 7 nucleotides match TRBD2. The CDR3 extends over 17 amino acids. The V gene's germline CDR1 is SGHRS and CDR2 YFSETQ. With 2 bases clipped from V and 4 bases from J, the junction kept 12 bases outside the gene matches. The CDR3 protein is CASSLGGSVGIYNEQFF. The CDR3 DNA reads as TGCGCCAGCAGCTTAGGCGGGAGCGTGGGAATATACAATGAGCAGTTCTTC.

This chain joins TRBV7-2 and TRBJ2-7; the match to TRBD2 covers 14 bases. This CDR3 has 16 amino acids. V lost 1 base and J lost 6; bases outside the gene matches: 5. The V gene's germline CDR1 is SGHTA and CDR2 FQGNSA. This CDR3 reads CASSLGGLAGVIEQYF. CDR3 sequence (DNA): TGTGCCAGCAGCTTAGGGGGACTAGCGGGAGTAATCGAGCAGTACTTC.

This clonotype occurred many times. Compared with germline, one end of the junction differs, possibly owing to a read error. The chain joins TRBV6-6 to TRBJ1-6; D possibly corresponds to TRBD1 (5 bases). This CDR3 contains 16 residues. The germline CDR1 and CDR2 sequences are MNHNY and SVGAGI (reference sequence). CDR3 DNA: TGTGCCAGCAGTCACTCGAGCGGGGGTAAGGATTCACCCCTCCACTTT. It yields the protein CASSHSSGGKDSPLHF.

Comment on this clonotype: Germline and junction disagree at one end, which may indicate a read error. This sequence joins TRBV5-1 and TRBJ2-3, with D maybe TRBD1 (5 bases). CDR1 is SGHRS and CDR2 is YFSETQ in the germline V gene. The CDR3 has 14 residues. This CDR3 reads CASTPEPNTGTQYF. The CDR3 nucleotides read TGCGCCAGCACCCCAGAGCCTAACACAGGTACGCAGTATTTT.